These 30 T cell receptor beta chains were sequenced from one sample in a study of CD8 T cells in ankylosing spondylitis. TCRdb redid the calling of the 5' RACE reads with MiXCR, one entry per CDR3 protein. The sample lists 240,000 or so distinct CDR3 sequences; 9.5% to 12% were seen once. The sample was blood, either unsorted or a sorted T cell fraction (not recorded which). These receptors all come from a male donor with ankylosing spondylitis or in good health (not recorded which).

The J gene is TRBJ2-2, the V gene TRBV7-2; no clear D. This CDR3 region has 13 residues. Germline values: CDR1 SGHTA, CDR2 FQGNSA. V dropped 5 bases and J dropped 6 bases, with 10 bases sitting between them. The chain's CDR3 is CASSKTWPGELFF. CDR3 sequence (DNA): TGTGCCAGCAGCAAGACATGGCCCGGGGAGCTGTTTTTT.

The V and J genes are TRBV7-9 and TRBJ2-1, with 7 bases aligning to TRBD2. This CDR3 has 16 residues. Germline V gene lookup returns CDR1 SEHNR and CDR2 FQNEAQ (reference sequence). J lost 8 bases, V lost 0 bases, and 10 bases had no gene match. The CDR3 is CASSLAASGAVDEQFF. The DNA of the CDR3 is TGTGCCAGCAGCTTAGCCGCCAGCGGGGCCGTGGATGAGCAGTTCTTC.

This clonotype came up a few times. V usage is TRBV4-2 and J usage is TRBJ2-2; D is undetermined. CDR1 is LGHNA, CDR2 YNFKEQ, per germline. The V end lost 0 bases, the J end lost 6 bases, and 11 bases lay between the germline ends. This CDR3 has 15 amino acids. CDR3 sequence (DNA): TGTGCCAGCAGCCAAGAAGGCTGGGGTGCCGGGGAGCTGTTTTTT. It specifies CASSQEGWGAGELFF.

This clonotype was observed many times. The V and J genes are TRBV15 and TRBJ2-3; D could derive from TRBD1 or TRBD2 (6 bases each). V was cut by 5 bases and J by 3 bases, with 12 bases left in between. Looked up from germline, CDR1 is LNHNV and CDR2 is YYDKDF (reference sequence). The CDR3 is made up of 14 amino acids. The CDR3 is CATSGGGPTDTQYF. The CDR3 DNA sequence: TGTGCCACCAGCGGAGGGGGGCCAACAGATACGCAGTATTTT. The whole variable domain, filled in from reference TRBV15 and TRBJ2-3, reads DAMVIQNPRYQVTQFGKPVTLSCSQTLNHNVMYWYQQKSSQAPKLLFHYYDKDFNNEADTPDNFQSRRPNTSFCFLDIRSPGLGDTAMYLCATSGGGPTDTQYFGPGTRLTVL.

This clonotype has a count of ten or more. J is TRBJ2-3 and V is TRBV9; perhaps TRBD2 as D (6 bases). Germline CDR1 SGDLS, CDR2 YYNGEE. V was trimmed by 0 bases and J by 3 bases, leaving 11 bases between them. The CDR3 runs 15 residues. CDR3 residues: CASSVDGGVTDTQYF. CDR3 DNA sequence: TGTGCCAGCAGCGTAGACGGCGGGGTGACAGATACGCAGTATTTT.

At least ten counts were recorded for this clonotype. The genes are TRBV12-3 or TRBV12-4 and TRBJ2-5; no firm D call. V was trimmed by 3 bases and J by 4 bases, leaving 6 bases between them. The CDR3 extends over 12 amino acids. The CDR3: CASSFERETQYF. The CDR3 DNA is TGTGCCAGCAGTTTTGAGAGAGAGACCCAGTACTTC.

This clonotype was counted only a few times. The genes are TRBV11-2 and TRBJ2-1, with 11 nucleotides matching TRBD2. Trimming at V came to 4 bases and at J to 3 bases, leaving 8 bases not matched to a gene. The CDR3 has 17 residues. From germline, CDR1 is SGHAT and CDR2 FQNNGV. This CDR3 is CASSSIYTSGSYNEQFF. DNA for the CDR3: TGTGCCAGCAGCTCAATCTATACTAGCGGGAGCTACAATGAGCAGTTCTTC.

This clonotype was counted at least ten times. The chain has TRBV5-1 and TRBJ2-5; the match to TRBD2 covers 11 bases. Germline CDR1 reads SGHRS; CDR2 reads YFSETQ. This CDR3 region has 20 residues. V lost 3 bases and J lost 5; bases outside the gene matches: 21. The CDR3 protein is CASSSRDLYLAGGGRETQYF. The CDR3 DNA is TGCGCCAGCAGCTCGCGAGACCTTTATCTAGCGGGAGGAGGTCGGGAGACCCAGTACTTC.

This clonotype came up many times. The chain combines TRBV6-2 or TRBV6-3 with TRBJ2-7, with D maybe TRBD1 (6 bases). Trimming took off 6 bases at V and 2 bases at J, with 14 bases between the two ends. This CDR3 is built from 14 residues. Germline-derived CDR1 and CDR2 are MNHEY and SVGEGT. The DNA of the CDR3 is TGTGCCAGCAGCCTCCCGACAGGAACCTACGAGCAGTACTTC. This encodes CASSLPTGTYEQYF.

In its sample, this clonotype was seen a few times. J is TRBJ2-2 and V is TRBV2; D is perhaps TRBD1 (6 bases). CDR1 and CDR2 from the germline V gene are SNHLY and FYNNEI. V lost 8 bases and J lost 2, with 21 bases in between. The CDR3 has 17 residues. CDR3 residues: CASAAGVAHLNTGELFF. DNA for the CDR3: TGTGCCAGCGCCGCAGGGGTTGCCCACCTCAACACCGGGGAGCTGTTTTTT. Looking up the rest from reference TRBV2 and TRBJ2-2 gives the full variable domain: EPEVTQTPSHQVTQMGQEVILRCVPISNHLYFYWYRQILGQKVEFLVSFYNNEISEKSEIFDDQFSVERPDGSNFTLKIRSTKLEDSAMYFCASAAGVAHLNTGELFFGEGSRLTVL.

This clonotype has ten or more counts. The V and J genes are TRBV11-2 and TRBJ2-7; 9 bases line up with TRBD2. Per germline, CDR1 SGHAT and CDR2 FQNNGV. V shed 5 bases and J 0 bases; nucleotides not matched to a gene: 5. The CDR3 extends over 15 amino acids. CDR3 coding DNA: TGTGCCAGCAGCGAAAGCGGGGGGAGCTCCTACGAGCAGTACTTC. Amino acids: CASSESGGSSYEQYF.

The chain uses TRBV7-3 and TRBJ2-1; 7 bases match TRBD2. The trim removed 3 bases at V and 9 bases at J, leaving 11 bases unmatched. Germline CDR1 SGHTA, CDR2 FQGTGA. The CDR3 length is 15 residues. The CDR3: CASSFLAGVPGEQFF. CDR3 bases: TGTGCCAGCAGCTTTCTGGCGGGAGTCCCAGGTGAGCAGTTCTTC.

This clonotype was seen only a few times. The chain links TRBV5-6 to TRBJ1-1, with D unclear. This CDR3 is 13 amino acids long. CDR1 and CDR2 (germline): SGHDT, YYEEEE. Deletions cut 2 bases from V and 0 bases from J, with 5 bases between. CDR3 DNA sequence: TGTGCCAGCAGCTTCCAGATGAACACTGAAGCTTTCTTT. Translating it yields CASSFQMNTEAFF.

This clonotype was detected many times. The chain's CDR3 is CASTITGLNEQFF. CDR3 sequence (DNA): TGTGCCAGCACCATCACTGGACTGAATGAGCAGTTCTTC. The chain uses TRBV12-3 or TRBV12-4 and TRBJ2-1; D might be TRBD2 (5 bases). This CDR3 region has 13 residues. Trimming removed 7 bases from V and 7 bases from J, with 14 bases in between.

In this sample, this clonotype turned up many times. The chain is built from TRBV5-1 and TRBJ2-3, with 7 bases aligning to TRBD1. Germline V gene lookup returns CDR1 SGHRS and CDR2 YFSETQ. V shed 3 bases, J shed 1 base, and the junction held 2 bases outside the gene matches. The CDR3 sequence is 14 residues long. DNA for the CDR3: TGCGCCAGCAGCTACGGGACAGGCACAGATACGCAGTATTTT. It is translated as CASSYGTGTDTQYF.

In its sample, this clonotype was seen a few times. The rearrangement joins TRBV30 to TRBJ2-1, with D unclear. Germline V gene sequence: CDR1 GTSNPN, CDR2 SVGIG (reference sequence). The CDR3 runs to 13 residues. V was shortened by 5 bases and J by 4 bases, with 12 bases between the two germline ends. CDR3 in DNA: TGTGCCTGGTCCACGAGTCGGTACAATGAGCAGTTCTTC. The encoded protein is CAWSTSRYNEQFF.

This clonotype was counted many times. This sequence joins TRBV15 and TRBJ2-1; D gene ambiguous. The CDR3 covers 15 residues. Germline loops: CDR1 LNHNV, CDR2 YYDKDF (reference sequence). Deletions cut 5 bases from V and 0 bases from J, with 11 bases between. CDR3 bases: TGTGCCACCAGCCAGACTGTGAGCTCCTACAATGAGCAGTTCTTC. Protein sequence: CATSQTVSSYNEQFF.

This clonotype was counted ten times or more. This chain connects TRBV7-2 to TRBJ2-1; TRBD1 matches at 9 bases. CDR1 SGHTA and CDR2 FQGNSA come from the germline V gene. This CDR3 comprises 16 residues. The J segment lost 5 bases and the V segment lost 5 bases, leaving 10 bases of the junction unmatched. The chain's CDR3 is CASSRIGTGRNNEQFF. CDR3 nucleotide sequence: TGTGCCAGCAGCCGAATAGGGACAGGGAGAAACAATGAGCAGTTCTTC.

This clonotype occurred many times. The chain has TRBV12-3 or TRBV12-4 and TRBJ1-6; D call uncertain. V was pared by 3 bases and J by 4 bases, with 7 bases between. There are 14 residues in the CDR3. CDR3 DNA: TGTGCCAGCAGTTTGGCGGATTATAATTCACCCCTCCACTTT. Encoded protein: CASSLADYNSPLHF.

This clonotype has ten or more counts. The J gene is TRBJ2-7, the V gene TRBV12-3 or TRBV12-4, with D perhaps TRBD1 or TRBD2 (5 bases each). The CDR3 runs to 14 residues. Trimming took off 5 bases at V and 4 bases at J, with 15 bases between the two ends. The CDR3 spells CASSRLSGSYEQYF. DNA of the CDR3: TGTGCCAGCAGTCGGTTATCAGGGAGTTACGAGCAGTACTTC.

At least ten counts were recorded for this clonotype. In nucleotides, the CDR3 is TGTGCCAGCAGCTTAGGGTGGGAGAGCTCCTACGAGCAGTACTTC. It translates to CASSLGWESSYEQYF. V usage is TRBV7-3 and J usage is TRBJ2-7; D possibly corresponds to TRBD2 (5 bases). The V gene lost 2 bases and the J gene lost 0 bases, with 11 bases spanning the gap. The germline CDR1 and CDR2 sequences are SGHTA and FQGTGA. This CDR3 has 15 amino acids. Together with reference TRBV7-3 and TRBJ2-7, the CDR3 gives the full variable domain: GAGVSQTPSNKVTEKGKYVELRCDPISGHTALYWYRQSLGQGPEFLIYFQGTGAADDSGLPNDRFFAVRPEGSVSTLKIQRTERGDSAVYLCASSLGWESSYEQYFGPGTRLTVT.

This clonotype was recorded a few times. The chain recombines TRBV3-1 with TRBJ1-1, with TRBD1 matching 7 bases. V trimming: 4 bases; J trimming: 0 bases; junction bases outside the gene matches: 8. In germline, CDR1 is LGHDT, CDR2 YNNKEL (reference sequence). This CDR3 comprises 16 residues. The CDR3 loop reads CASSRGQLYMNTEAFF. The CDR3, as DNA: TGTGCCAGCAGCCGGGGACAGCTTTATATGAACACTGAAGCTTTCTTT.

This clonotype was counted only a few times. The rearrangement joins TRBV29-1 to TRBJ1-1; a possible D gene is TRBD1 (5 bases). The V end was cut by 7 bases, the J end by 4 bases, with 16 bases between. CDR3 length: 13 amino acids. Per the germline V gene, CDR1 is SQVTM and CDR2 is ANQGSEA. CDR3: CSAPEGSGTEAFF. Written as DNA, the CDR3 is TGCAGCGCGCCAGAGGGGTCGGGCACTGAAGCTTTCTTT.

This clonotype has at least ten counts. V gene TRBV15 combines with J gene TRBJ1-1; D gene ambiguous. Trimming removed 0 bases at V and 1 base at J, with 12 bases between. The CDR3 is made up of 16 amino acids. Germline CDR1 LNHNV, CDR2 YYDKDF (reference sequence). CDR3 sequence: CATSRDSEQPNTEAFF. The CDR3 nucleotides are TGTGCCACCAGCAGAGATTCAGAACAGCCGAACACTGAAGCTTTCTTT.

This clonotype was counted at least ten times. This chain connects TRBV2 to TRBJ2-7; no reliable D call. The germline CDR1 and CDR2 sequences are SNHLY and FYNNEI. V gave up 1 base and J gave up 6 bases, with 1 base separating them. This CDR3 region has 10 residues. CDR3 amino acids: CASSEGEQYF. CDR3 nucleotide sequence: TGTGCCAGCAGTGAAGGCGAGCAGTACTTC.

For this clonotype: This may arise from a read error, as a much more abundant clone is one base away. The chain employs TRBV5-4 and TRBJ2-3, with 7 bases that match TRBD2. This CDR3 is built from 14 residues. Trimming cost V 5 bases and J 5 bases; bases outside gene matches: 8. CDR1 and CDR2 from the germline V gene are SGHNT and YYREEE (reference sequence). The DNA of the CDR3 is TGTGCCAGCAGAGTAAAGACGGGGGGAGATACGCAGTATTTT. This sequence encodes CASRVKTGGDTQYF.

This clonotype was detected many times. V and J are TRBV5-1 and TRBJ2-1, with 7 bases fitting TRBD2. The CDR3 covers 15 residues. CDR1 SGHRS and CDR2 YFSETQ come from the germline V gene. The junction had 12 bases not matched to a gene; V was cut back by 3 bases and J by 9 bases. The CDR3 nucleotides read TGCGCCAGCAGCTCTGGCGGGAGTAGGATCAGTGAGCAGTTCTTC. It translates to CASSSGGSRISEQFF.

Details on this clonotype: A much larger clone lies a single base off, so this may be a read error. The gene calls are TRBV12-3 or TRBV12-4 and TRBJ2-7, with D possibly matching TRBD2 (5 bases). The CDR3 is 14 amino acids. V lost 4 bases, J lost 6 bases, and 16 bases lay in between. Written as DNA, the CDR3 is TGTGCCAGCAGTTATAACCGAGGGCCCTGCGAGCAGTACTTC. Protein product: CASSYNRGPCEQYF.

As for this clonotype: A much larger clone differs by one base, so this may be a read error. The chain joins TRBV20-1 to TRBJ2-7; 7 bases map to TRBD2. Trimming removed 3 bases from V and 9 bases from J; junction bases left unmatched: 8. This CDR3 has 12 residues. Germline V gene data show CDR1 as DFQATT and CDR2 as SNEGSKA (reference sequence). DNA of the CDR3: TGCAGTGCTAGTAGGTCTAGCGGCGGGCAGTACTTC. Protein sequence: CSASRSSGGQYF.

This clonotype has a handful of counts. V and J are TRBV11-1 and TRBJ2-7; a possible D gene is TRBD1 (6 bases). V lost 5 bases and J 3 bases, leaving 8 bases between the germline ends. Germline CDR1 is SGHAT and CDR2 is FQDESV (reference sequence). The CDR3 is made up of 12 amino acids. CDR3 in amino acids: CASSKGDYEQYF. The CDR3 bases are TGTGCCAGCAGCAAGGGGGACTACGAGCAGTACTTC.